This is a list of T cell receptor beta chains from one sample in a study of radiotherapy plus CTLA-4 blockade in lung cancer. TCRdb's copy holds only in-frame clones and misses some; the assay was immunoSEQ multiplex PCR. The sample holds 95,000 to 150,000 clones, 85% to 90% seen once. The input for sequencing was peripheral blood, taken from a patient treated with radiotherapy plus ipilimumab. The receptors originated from a human donor with non-small cell lung cancer that progressed on radiotherapy plus ipilimumab. The CDR3 runs from the conserved cysteine through the conserved F or W. Fields, in order: J gene, clone size, V gene, D gene, CDR3 protein, CDR3 DNA. A D gene is named only where the DNA matches it firmly. Not every row has a clone size; where given, it reads once, few, many or a size class.

>TRBJ1-4|.|TRBV11-3|.
CASSLTFGGYEKLFF
TGTGCCAGCAGCCTCACCTTTGGAGGGTATGAAAAACTGTTTTTT
>TRBJ1-3|.|TRBV29-1|.
CSVDAGMAGNTIYF
TGCAGCGTTGATGCCGGGATGGCTGGAAACACCATATATTTT
>TRBJ2-7|.|TRBV5-1|TRBD2
CASRAGLAGEYEQYF
TGCGCCAGCAGGGCGGGACTAGCGGGAGAGTACGAGCAGTACTTC
>TRBJ1-4|.|TRBV19|TRBD1
CASSTTGTGANEKLFF
TGTGCCAGTAGTACGACAGGGACGGGGGCTAATGAAAAACTGTTTTTT
>TRBJ2-1|.|TRBV27|.
CASSSGLARPVSYNEQFF
TGTGCCAGCAGTTCGGGCCTAGCGCGTCCGGTCTCCTACAATGAGCAGTTCTTC
>TRBJ1-1|.|TRBV11-2|.
CASSSASRGKAFF
TGTGCCAGCAGCTCGGCCAGCAGGGGCAAAGCTTTCTTT
>TRBJ2-1|.|TRBV4-1|.
CASSQGGHSGHSGNEQFF
TGCGCCAGCAGCCAGGGGGGGCATAGCGGACATAGTGGCAATGAGCAGTTCTTC
>TRBJ1-5|.|TRBV2|.
CASTGGNSNQPQHF
TGTGCCAGTACGGGCGGGAATAGCAATCAGCCCCAGCATTTT
>TRBJ2-6|.|TRBV18|.
CASSSSGAGANVLTF
TGTGCCAGCTCCAGCAGTGGGGCTGGGGCCAACGTCCTGACTTTC
>TRBJ1-1|.|TRBV6-1|TRBD1
CASISTGALSEAFF
TGTGCCAGCATTTCCACAGGGGCTCTCTCTGAAGCTTTCTTT
>TRBJ1-2|.|TRBV5-8|TRBD1
CASSRQGGRDRYTF
TGTGCCAGCAGTCGCCAGGGGGGAAGAGATCGCTACACCTTC
>TRBJ2-1|once|TRBV5-1|.
CASSLGGLVRTYNEQFF
TGCGCCAGCAGCTTGGGGGGGCTAGTCAGAACCTACAATGAGCAGTTCTTC
>TRBJ2-7|once|TRBV2|.
CASGQPDITYEQYF
TGTGCCAGCGGGCAACCAGACATTACCTACGAGCAGTACTTC
>TRBJ2-3|.|TRBV18|TRBD1
CASWRGGAEDTQYF
TGTGCCAGCTGGAGAGGGGGCGCGGAAGATACGCAGTATTTT
>TRBJ1-5|.|TRBV7-9|.
CASSLDNQPQHF
TGTGCCAGCAGCTTAGACAATCAGCCCCAGCATTTT
>TRBJ2-7|.|TRBV5-1|TRBD2
CASSLAPPLSGRSYEQYF
TGCGCCAGCAGCTTGGCCCCTCCACTGAGCGGGAGGAGCTACGAGCAGTACTTC
>TRBJ2-1|.|TRBV19|.
CASSPQPEQFF
TGTGCCAGTAGCCCCCAGCCTGAGCAGTTCTTC
>TRBJ1-2|.|TRBV6-5|.
CASSPGRRGYGYTF
TGTGCCAGCAGCCCCGGACGGAGAGGCTATGGCTACACCTTC
>TRBJ2-6|.|TRBV4-2|.
CASSQAGAGANVLTF
TGTGCCAGCAGCCAAGCAGGGGCTGGGGCCAACGTCCTGACTTTC
>TRBJ2-3|.|TRBV6-6|TRBD2
CASSSRLAGGGTQYF
TGTGCCAGCAGTTCCCGACTAGCGGGAGGGGGTACGCAGTATTTT
>TRBJ2-2|once|TRBV19|.
CASYPDGFTGELFF
TGTGCCAGTTATCCGGACGGGTTCACCGGGGAGCTGTTTTTT
>TRBJ1-4|.|TRBV11-1|.
CASSKHLNEKLFF
TGTGCCAGCAGCAAACACCTTAATGAAAAACTGTTTTTT